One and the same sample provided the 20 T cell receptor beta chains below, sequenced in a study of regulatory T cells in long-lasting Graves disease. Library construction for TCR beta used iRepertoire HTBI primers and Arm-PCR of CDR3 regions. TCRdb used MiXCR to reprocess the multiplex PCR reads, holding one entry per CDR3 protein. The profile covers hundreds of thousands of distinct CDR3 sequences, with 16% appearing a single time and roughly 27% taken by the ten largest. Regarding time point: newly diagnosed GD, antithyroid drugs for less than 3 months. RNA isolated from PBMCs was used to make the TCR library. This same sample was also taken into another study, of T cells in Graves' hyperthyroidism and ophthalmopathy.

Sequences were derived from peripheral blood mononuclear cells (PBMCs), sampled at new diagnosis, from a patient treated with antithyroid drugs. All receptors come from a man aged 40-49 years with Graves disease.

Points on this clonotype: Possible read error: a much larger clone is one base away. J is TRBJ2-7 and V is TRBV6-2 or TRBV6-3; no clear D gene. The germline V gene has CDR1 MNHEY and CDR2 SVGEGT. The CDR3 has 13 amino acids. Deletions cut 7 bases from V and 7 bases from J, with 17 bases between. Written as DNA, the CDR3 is TGTGCCAGCAACGACCCAAATTACAATGAGCAGTACTTC. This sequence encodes CASNDPNYNEQYF.

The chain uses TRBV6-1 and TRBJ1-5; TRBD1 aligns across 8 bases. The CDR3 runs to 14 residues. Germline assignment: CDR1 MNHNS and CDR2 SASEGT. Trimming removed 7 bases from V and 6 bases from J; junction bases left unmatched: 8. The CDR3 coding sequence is TGTGCCAGCATGGCAGGGGGCGCGGTTCAGCCCCAGCATTTT. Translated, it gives CASMAGGAVQPQHF.

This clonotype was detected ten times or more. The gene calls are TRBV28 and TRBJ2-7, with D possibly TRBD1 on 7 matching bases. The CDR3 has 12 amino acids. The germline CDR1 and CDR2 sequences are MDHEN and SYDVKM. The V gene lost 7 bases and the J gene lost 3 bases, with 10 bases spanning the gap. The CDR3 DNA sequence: TGTGCCAGCACTCAGGGGGGCTACGAGCAGTACTTC. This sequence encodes CASTQGGYEQYF.

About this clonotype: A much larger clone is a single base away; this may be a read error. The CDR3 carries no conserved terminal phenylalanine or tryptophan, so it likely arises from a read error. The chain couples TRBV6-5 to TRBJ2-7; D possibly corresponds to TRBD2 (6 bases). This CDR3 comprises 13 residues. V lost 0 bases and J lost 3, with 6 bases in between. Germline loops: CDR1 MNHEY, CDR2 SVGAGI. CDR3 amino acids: CASSYSTSYEQYL. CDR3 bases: TGTGCCAGCAGTTACTCGACTAGCTACGAGCAGTACCTC.

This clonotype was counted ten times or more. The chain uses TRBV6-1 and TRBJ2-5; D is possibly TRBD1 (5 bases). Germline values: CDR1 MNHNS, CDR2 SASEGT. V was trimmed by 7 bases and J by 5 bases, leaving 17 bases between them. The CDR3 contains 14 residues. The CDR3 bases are TGTGCCAGCATCCCTACAGGAATGGGGGAGACCCAGTACTTC. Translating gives CASIPTGMGETQYF.

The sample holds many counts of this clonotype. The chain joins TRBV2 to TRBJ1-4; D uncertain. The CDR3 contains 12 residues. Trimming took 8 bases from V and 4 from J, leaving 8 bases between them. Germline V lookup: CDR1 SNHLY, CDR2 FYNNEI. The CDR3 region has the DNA TGTGCCAGCCGTGGCTATAATGAAAAACTGTTTTTT. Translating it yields CASRGYNEKLFF.

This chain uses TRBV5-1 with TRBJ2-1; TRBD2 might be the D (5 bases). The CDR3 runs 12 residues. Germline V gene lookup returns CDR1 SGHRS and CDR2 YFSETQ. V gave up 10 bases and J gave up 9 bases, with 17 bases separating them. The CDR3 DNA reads TGCGCCTCCCGGGCGGGCGGAGGTGAGCAGTTCTTC. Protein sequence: CASRAGGGEQFF.

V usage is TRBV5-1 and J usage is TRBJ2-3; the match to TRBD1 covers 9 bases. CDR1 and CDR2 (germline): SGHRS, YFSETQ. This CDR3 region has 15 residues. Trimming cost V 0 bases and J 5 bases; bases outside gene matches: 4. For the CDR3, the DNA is TGCGCCAGCAGCTTGGGGGACAGGGCCAAAGATACGCAGTATTTT. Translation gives CASSLGDRAKDTQYF.

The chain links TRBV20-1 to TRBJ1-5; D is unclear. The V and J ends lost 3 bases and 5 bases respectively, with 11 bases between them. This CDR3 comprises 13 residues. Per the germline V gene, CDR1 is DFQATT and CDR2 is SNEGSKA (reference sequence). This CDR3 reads CSASGREDQPQHF. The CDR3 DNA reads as TGCAGTGCTAGTGGACGGGAGGATCAGCCCCAGCATTTT.

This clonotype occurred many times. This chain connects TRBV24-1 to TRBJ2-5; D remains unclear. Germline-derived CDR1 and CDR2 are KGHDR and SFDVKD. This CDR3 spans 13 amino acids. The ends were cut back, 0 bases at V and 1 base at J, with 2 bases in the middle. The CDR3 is CATSDLAQETQYF. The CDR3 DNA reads TGTGCCACCAGTGATTTGGCCCAAGAGACCCAGTACTTC.

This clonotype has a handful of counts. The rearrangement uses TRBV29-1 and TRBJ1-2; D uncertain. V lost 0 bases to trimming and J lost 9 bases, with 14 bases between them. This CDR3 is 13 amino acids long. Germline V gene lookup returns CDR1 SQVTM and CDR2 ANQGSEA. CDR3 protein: CSVEDIVDGSYTF. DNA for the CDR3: TGCAGCGTTGAAGATATAGTAGATGGCAGCTACACCTTC.

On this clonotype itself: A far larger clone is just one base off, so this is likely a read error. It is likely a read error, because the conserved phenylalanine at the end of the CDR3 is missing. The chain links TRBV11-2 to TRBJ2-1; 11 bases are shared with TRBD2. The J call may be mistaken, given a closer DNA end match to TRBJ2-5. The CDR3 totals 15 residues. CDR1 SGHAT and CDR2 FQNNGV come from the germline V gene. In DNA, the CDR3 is TGTGCCAGCAGAAAGACTAGCGGGGACGTCGAGACCCAGTACCTC. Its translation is CASRKTSGDVETQYL.

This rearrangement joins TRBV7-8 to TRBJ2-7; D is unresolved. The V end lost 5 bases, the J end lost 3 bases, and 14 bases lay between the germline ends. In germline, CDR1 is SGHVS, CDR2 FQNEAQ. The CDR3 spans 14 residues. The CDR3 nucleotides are TGTGCCAGCAGCCAGGACCCCCTGAGCTACGAGCAGTACTTC. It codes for CASSQDPLSYEQYF.

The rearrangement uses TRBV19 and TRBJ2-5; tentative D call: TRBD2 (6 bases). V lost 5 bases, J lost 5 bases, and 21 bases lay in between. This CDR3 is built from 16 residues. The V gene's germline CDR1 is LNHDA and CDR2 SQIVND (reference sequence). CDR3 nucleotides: TGTGCCAGTAGTTCCTGGAGCGGGTTCTCGGGGGAGACCCAGTACTTC. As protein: CASSSWSGFSGETQYF. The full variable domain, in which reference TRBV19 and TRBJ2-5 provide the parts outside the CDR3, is DGGITQSPKYLFRKEGQNVTLSCEQNLNHDAMYWYRQDPGQGLRLIYYSQIVNDFQKGDIAEGYSVSREKKESFPLTVTSAQKNPTAFYLCASSSWSGFSGETQYFGPGTRLLVL.

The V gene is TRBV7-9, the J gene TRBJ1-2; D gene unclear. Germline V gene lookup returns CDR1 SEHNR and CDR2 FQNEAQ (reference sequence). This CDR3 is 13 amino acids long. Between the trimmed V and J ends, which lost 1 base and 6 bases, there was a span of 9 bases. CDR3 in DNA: TGTGCCAGCAGCTTAGGAGGCCGGGATGGCTACACCTTC. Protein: CASSLGGRDGYTF.

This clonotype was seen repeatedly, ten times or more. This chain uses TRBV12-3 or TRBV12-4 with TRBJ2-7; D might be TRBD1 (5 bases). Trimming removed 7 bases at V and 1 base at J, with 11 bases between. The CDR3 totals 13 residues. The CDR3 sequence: CASTRDSSYEQYF. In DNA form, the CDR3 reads TGTGCCAGCACCCGAGACAGTTCCTACGAGCAGTACTTC.

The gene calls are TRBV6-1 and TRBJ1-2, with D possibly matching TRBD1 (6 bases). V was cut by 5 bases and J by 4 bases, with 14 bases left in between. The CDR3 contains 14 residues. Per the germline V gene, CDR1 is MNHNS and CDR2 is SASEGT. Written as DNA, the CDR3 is TGTGCCAGCAGTATGGGTGGACAGTCCTATGGCTACACCTTC. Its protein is CASSMGGQSYGYTF.

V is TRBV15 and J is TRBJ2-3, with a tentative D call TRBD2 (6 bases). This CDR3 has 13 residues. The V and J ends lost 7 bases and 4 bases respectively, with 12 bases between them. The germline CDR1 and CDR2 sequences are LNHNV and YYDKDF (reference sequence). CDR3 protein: CATMVRESDTQYF. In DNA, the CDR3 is TGTGCCACCATGGTTCGGGAGTCAGATACGCAGTATTTT.

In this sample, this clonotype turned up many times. Written as DNA, the CDR3 is TGCAGTGCTAGAGTTTGGGGGACGGGGACAACTTACAATGAGCAGTTCTTC. This gives the protein CSARVWGTGTTYNEQFF. The V call is TRBV20-1, the J call TRBJ2-1; a weak D match, TRBD1 (6 bases). The CDR3 totals 17 residues. Germline-derived CDR1 and CDR2 are DFQATT and SNEGSKA (reference sequence). V lost 1 base and J 4 bases, leaving 20 bases between the germline ends.

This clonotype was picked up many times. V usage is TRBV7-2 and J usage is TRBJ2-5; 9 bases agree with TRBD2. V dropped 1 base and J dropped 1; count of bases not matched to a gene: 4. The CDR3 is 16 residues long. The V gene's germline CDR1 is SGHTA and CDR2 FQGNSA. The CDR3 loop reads CASSLERRGGQETQYF. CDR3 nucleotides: TGTGCCAGCAGCTTAGAAAGGCGGGGGGGCCAAGAGACCCAGTACTTC.